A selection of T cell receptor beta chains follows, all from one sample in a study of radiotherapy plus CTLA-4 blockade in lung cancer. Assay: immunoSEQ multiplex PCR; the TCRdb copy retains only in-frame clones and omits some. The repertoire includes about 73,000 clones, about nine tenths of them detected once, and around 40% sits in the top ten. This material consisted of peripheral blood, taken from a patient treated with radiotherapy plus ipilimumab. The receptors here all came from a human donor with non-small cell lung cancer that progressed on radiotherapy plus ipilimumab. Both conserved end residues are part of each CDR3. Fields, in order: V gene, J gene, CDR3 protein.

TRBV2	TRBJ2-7	CATAGTGGHEQYF
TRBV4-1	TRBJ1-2	CASSQDSTVSYGYTF
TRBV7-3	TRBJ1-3	CASSLNPARSGNTIYF
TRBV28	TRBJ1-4	CASSYGGLNEKLFF
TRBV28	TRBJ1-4	CASSLGVGQGAGAGEKLFF
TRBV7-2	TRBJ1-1	CASSFIQGRITEAFF
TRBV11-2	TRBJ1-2	CASSLSNYGYTF
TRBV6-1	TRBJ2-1	CASSEGAGDYNEQFF
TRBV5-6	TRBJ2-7	CASSLRQSYEQYF
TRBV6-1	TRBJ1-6	CASSDRPLDSPLHF
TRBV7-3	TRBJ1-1	CASSLGDRSPRGTEAFF
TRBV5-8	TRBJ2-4	CASSLARQPLAKNIQYF
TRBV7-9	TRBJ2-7	CASSSPGFNEQYF
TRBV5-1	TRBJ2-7	CASSLEAEQYF
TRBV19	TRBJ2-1	CASSIGRLAGGNEQFF
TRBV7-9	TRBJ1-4	CASSSGQGGDEKLFF
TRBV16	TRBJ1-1	CASSLIYRADTEAFF
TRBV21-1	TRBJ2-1	CASSRGAEPAYNEQFF
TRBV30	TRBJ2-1	CAWSGGSLEQFF
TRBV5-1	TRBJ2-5	CASSLSGGETQYF
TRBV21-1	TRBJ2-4	CASSIHENIQYF
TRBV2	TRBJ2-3	CARTSGAASTDTQYF
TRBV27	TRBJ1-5	CARLRERSQPQHF
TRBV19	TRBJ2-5	CASSFREEPALYQETQYF
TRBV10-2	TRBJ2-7	CASSEQGGEQYF
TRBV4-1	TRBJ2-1	CASRRYSEQFF
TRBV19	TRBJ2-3	CASSMDRGSTDTQYF
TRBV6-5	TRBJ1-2	CASSYRGRFNGYTF
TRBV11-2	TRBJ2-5	CASSLGGSGGRETQYF
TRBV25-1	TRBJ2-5	CASSAPQGTQETQYF
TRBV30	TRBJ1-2	CAWSEFSLGYTF
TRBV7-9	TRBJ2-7	CASSLDQGQQYF
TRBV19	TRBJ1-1	CASMDGGATNTEAFF
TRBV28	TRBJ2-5	CASSKLETQYF
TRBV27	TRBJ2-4	CASSLLSSGRSKNIQYF